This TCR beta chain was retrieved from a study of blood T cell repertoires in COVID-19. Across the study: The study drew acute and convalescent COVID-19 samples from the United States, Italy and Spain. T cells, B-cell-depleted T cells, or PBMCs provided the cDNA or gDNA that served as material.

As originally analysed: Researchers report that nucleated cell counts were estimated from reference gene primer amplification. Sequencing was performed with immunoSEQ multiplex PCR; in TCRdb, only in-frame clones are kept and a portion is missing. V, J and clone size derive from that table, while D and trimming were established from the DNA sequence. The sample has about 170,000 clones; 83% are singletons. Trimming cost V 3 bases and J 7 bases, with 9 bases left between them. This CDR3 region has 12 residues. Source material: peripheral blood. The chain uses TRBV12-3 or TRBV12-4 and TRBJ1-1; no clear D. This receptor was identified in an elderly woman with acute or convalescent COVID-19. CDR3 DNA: TGTGCCAGCAGTTTTTTGGGGAGTGAAGCTTTCTTT. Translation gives CASSFLGSEAFF.